This T cell receptor beta chain was captured by sequencing in a study of OX40 agonist ivuxolimab in advanced cancers. Study at large: The group had a mean age of around 60 years, ranged from about 20 to 90, and was roughly 83% male.

The protocol was immunoSEQ multiplex PCR, while the TCRdb copy is restricted to in-frame clones and leaves out a portion. The sample lists some 58,000 clones, roughly 89% occurring once. The V gene's germline CDR1 is SGDLS and CDR2 YYNGEE. This CDR3 contains 14 residues. V shed 0 bases and J shed 1 base, with 7 bases lying between them. The chain links TRBV9 to TRBJ1-2; no clear D gene. The clonotype was recovered from an adult with an advanced solid tumor such as melanoma, head and neck, liver or kidney cancer. Sequencing was performed on CD4+ or CD8+ T cells sorted from blood, taken in a trial of the OX40 agonist ivuxolimab. The DNA for the CDR3 is TGTGCCAGCAGCGTAGACAGCTTTAACTATGGCTACACCTTC. Its translation is CASSVDSFNYGYTF.